The 24 T cell receptor beta chains below come from one sample, sequenced in a study of vaccination effects on CD4 cells after COVID-19. Assay used: immunoSEQ multiplex PCR; TCRdb lists only in-frame clones, some missing. The sample has approximately 65,000 clones, 74% seen once. These TCRs are of unknown antigen specificity. Antigen-specific CD4+ T cells were expanded (with viral peptide pools) by the ViraFEST assay ahead of sequencing. Cells that had been cultured for less than 13 days were the source of isolated CD4+ T cells. Each participant was administered two doses of either the BNT162b2 or the mRNA-1273 vaccine. The starting material was CD4+ T cells from PBMCs cultured with HCoV-229E spike peptides, obtained after COVID-19 vaccination. All receptors come from a human donor who received a COVID-19 vaccine.

The chain combines TRBV29-1 with TRBJ1-2; D remains unclear. The CDR3 totals 12 residues. In germline, CDR1 is SQVTM, CDR2 ANQGSEA. Trimming stripped 7 bases from V and 4 bases from J, with 13 bases between. The CDR3 sequence is CSGGIGTYGYTF. The DNA for the CDR3 is TGCAGCGGTGGGATTGGAACCTATGGCTACACCTTC. The variable domain in full, with the rest retrieved from reference TRBV29-1 and TRBJ1-2, is SAVISQKPSRDICQRGTSLTIQCQVDSQVTMMFWYRQQPGQSLTLIATANQGSEATYESGFVIDKFPISRPNLTFSTLTVSNMSPEDSSIYLCSGGIGTYGYTFGSGTRLTVV.

In DNA, the CDR3 is TGTGCCAGTAGTAGTAGACTAGGGGGGGTCAATGAGCAGTTCTTC. Its protein product is CASSSRLGGVNEQFF. The chain links TRBV19 to TRBJ2-1; tentative D call: TRBD2 (7 bases). The CDR3 extends over 15 amino acids. Trimming cost V 4 bases and J 6 bases, with 16 bases left between them. The germline V gene encodes CDR1 LNHDA and CDR2 SQIVND (reference sequence).

V and J are TRBV7-9 and TRBJ1-6; D might be TRBD1 (5 bases). Trimming cost V 1 base and J 3 bases, with 10 bases left between them. Germline V gene sequence: CDR1 SEHNR, CDR2 FQNEAQ (reference sequence). The CDR3 loop spans 16 amino acids. The CDR3 reads CASSLGSGFYNSPLHF. CDR3 coding DNA: TGTGCCAGCAGCTTAGGTTCAGGGTTCTATAATTCACCCCTCCACTTT.

The genes are TRBV12-5 and TRBJ1-5, with D tentatively TRBD1 (6 bases). The germline V gene has CDR1 LGHNT and CDR2 FRNRAP. V was trimmed by 0 bases and J by 2 bases, leaving 14 bases between them. The CDR3 contains 17 residues. The CDR3 DNA reads TGTGCTAGTGGTTTGGTAAATGACAGGTCGGGCAATCAGCCCCAGCATTTT. Translating gives CASGLVNDRSGNQPQHF.

V gene TRBV14 combines with J gene TRBJ2-3; D possibly uses TRBD1 or TRBD2 (7 bases each). CDR1 and CDR2 (germline): SGHDN, FVKESK. CDR3 length: 16 amino acids. The ends were cut back, 4 bases at V and 0 bases at J, with 14 bases in the middle. As DNA, the CDR3 is TGTGCCAGCAGCCTCGGGGGGACAGAAAGCACAGATACGCAGTATTTT. Residues: CASSLGGTESTDTQYF.

The chain employs TRBV6-5 and TRBJ1-1; D is ambiguous. The CDR3 is 15 residues long. V was cut by 7 bases and J by 2 bases, with 17 bases left in between. Germline V gene lookup returns CDR1 MNHEY and CDR2 SVGAGI. Here the CDR3 DNA reads TGTGCCAGCATCGCTCCCTCCCGAAGTAACACTGAAGCTTTCTTT. Translation gives CASIAPSRSNTEAFF.

The J gene is TRBJ2-4, the V gene TRBV4-1; D is uncertain. Germline values: CDR1 MGHRA, CDR2 YSYEKL. The CDR3 sequence is 17 residues long. V lost 3 bases and J 0 bases, leaving 15 bases between the germline ends. For the CDR3, the DNA is TGCGCCAGCAGCCACACTTGGACGGACCTAGCCAAAAACATTCAGTACTTC. This gives the protein CASSHTWTDLAKNIQYF.

This clone was seen a handful of times. The V gene is TRBV5-6, the J gene TRBJ2-2; D ambiguous. CDR1 is SGHDT and CDR2 is YYEEEE in the germline V gene. Trimming cost V 3 bases and J 7 bases, with 4 bases left between them. This CDR3 is 11 amino acids long. Written as DNA, the CDR3 is TGTGCCAGCAGCTATCACGGGGAGCTGTTTTTT. Encoded protein: CASSYHGELFF. Combining the CDR3 with reference TRBV5-6 and TRBJ2-2 gives the whole variable domain DAGVTQSPTHLIKTRGQQVTLRCSPKSGHDTVSWYQQALGQGPQFIFQYYEEEERQRGNFPDRFSGHQFPNYSSELNVNALLLGDSALYLCASSYHGELFFGEGSRLTVL.

The CDR3 here is CASSTGGSRQPQHF. The CDR3 DNA reads TGTGCCAGCAGTACAGGGGGCTCCCGTCAGCCCCAGCATTTT. This rearrangement joins TRBV6-5 to TRBJ1-5; TRBD1 matches 9 bases. The CDR3 totals 14 residues. Germline CDR1 reads MNHEY; CDR2 reads SVGAGI. V lost 5 bases to trimming and J lost 6 bases; unmatched junction nucleotides: 5.

The sample holds a few counts of this clone. The chain employs TRBV19 and TRBJ1-1; D unclear. V lost 1 base to trimming and J lost 1 base, with 7 bases between them. This CDR3 has 14 residues. Looked up from germline, CDR1 is LNHDA and CDR2 is SQIVND (reference sequence). CDR3 sequence: CASSIGRQNTEAFF. CDR3 sequence (DNA): TGTGCCAGTAGTATAGGCCGACAGAACACTGAAGCTTTCTTT.

The chain combines TRBV29-1 with TRBJ1-3; D uncertain. This CDR3 has 15 amino acids. Germline V CDR1 and CDR2: SQVTM, ANQGSEA. V was trimmed by 4 bases and J by 0 bases, leaving 13 bases between them. CDR3 nucleotide sequence: TGCAGCGTTGGGGTGTCGGGGAGCTCTGGAAACACCATATATTTT. Its translation is CSVGVSGSSGNTIYF.

The chain has TRBV13 and TRBJ2-4; TRBD1 agrees at 10 bases. This CDR3 has 16 amino acids. CDR1 is PRHDT and CDR2 is FYEKMQ in the germline V gene (reference sequence). J lost 2 bases, V lost 3 bases, and 4 bases had no gene match. The CDR3 spells CASSFRTGGSKNIQYF. The DNA of the CDR3 is TGTGCCAGCAGCTTCCGGACAGGGGGGTCCAAAAACATTCAGTACTTC.

This chain connects TRBV19 to TRBJ2-3; no clear D. The germline V gene has CDR1 LNHDA and CDR2 SQIVND (reference sequence). This CDR3 region has 13 residues. Trimming cost V 9 bases and J 0 bases, with 10 bases left between them. The CDR3 reads CASLRASTDTQYF. The CDR3 nucleotides read TGTGCCAGCCTCAGAGCTAGCACAGATACGCAGTATTTT.

V is TRBV19 and J is TRBJ2-2; 8 bases fit TRBD2. This CDR3 spans 12 amino acids. Unmatched junction bases numbered 4, after V lost 8 bases and J lost 8 bases. Germline lookup yields CDR1 LNHDA and CDR2 SQIVND (reference sequence). CDR3 sequence reads: CASRLAIGELFF. Written as DNA, the CDR3 is TGTGCCAGTCGACTAGCGATAGGGGAGCTGTTTTTT.

The gene calls are TRBV10-2 and TRBJ2-5; 14 positions agree with TRBD2. The CDR3 covers 14 residues. Germline CDR1 reads WSHSY; CDR2 reads SAAADI. V lost 6 bases and J lost 3; bases outside the gene matches: 0. CDR3 in amino acids: CASRGLAGEETQYF. CDR3 DNA: TGCGCCAGCAGGGGACTAGCGGGGGAAGAGACCCAGTACTTC.

This rearrangement joins TRBV7-8 to TRBJ2-7; 7 bases map to TRBD1. The germline V gene encodes CDR1 SGHVS and CDR2 FQNEAQ. With V trimmed by 5 bases and J by 2 bases, 3 bases remained unmatched. The CDR3 covers 13 residues. CDR3 sequence reads: CASSADRAYEQYV. The CDR3 DNA follows: TGTGCCAGCAGCGCAGACAGGGCCTACGAGCAGTACGTC.

This clone was counted between two and nine times. This chain uses TRBV7-2 with TRBJ1-2; weak D call: TRBD1 (5 bases). Germline lookup yields CDR1 SGHTA and CDR2 FQGNSA. The CDR3 contains 15 residues. Trimming pared 5 bases from V and 10 bases from J, leaving 23 bases between. Here the CDR3 reads CASSLRRGRPGLYTF. The CDR3 DNA sequence: TGTGCCAGCAGCCTACGGCGGGGCCGACCCGGCCTCTACACCTTC.

The chain carries TRBV19 and TRBJ1-1, with D tentatively TRBD1 (6 bases). CDR3 size: 12 residues. Germline CDR1 is LNHDA and CDR2 is SQIVND (reference sequence). CDR3 residues: CVVGARDSEAFF. The CDR3 DNA reads TGTGTCGTGGGGGCGAGAGATTCTGAAGCTTTCTTT.

The chain employs TRBV20-1 and TRBJ1-1; D unresolved. This CDR3 region has 11 residues. The germline V gene encodes CDR1 DFQATT and CDR2 SNEGSKA (reference sequence). V shed 2 bases and J shed 10 bases, with 11 bases lying between them. The CDR3 DNA reads TGCAGTGCTAGAAAAGGTTTGGGAGCTTTCTTT. Its protein product is CSARKGLGAFF.

This sequence joins TRBV29-1 and TRBJ1-4; D perhaps matches TRBD1 (6 bases). CDR3 size: 16 residues. Germline V gives CDR1 SQVTM, CDR2 ANQGSEA. The V gene lost 5 bases and the J gene lost 0 bases, with 16 bases spanning the gap. CDR3 sequence (DNA): TGCAGCGTTTTGATGGGACATCTTACAACTAATGAAAAACTGTTTTTT. Its protein is CSVLMGHLTTNEKLFF.

A single count supports this clone. The gene calls are TRBV5-1 and TRBJ2-3; TRBD1 aligns across 9 bases. The CDR3 has 14 amino acids. With 1 base clipped from V and 8 bases from J, the junction kept 5 bases outside the gene matches. Germline values: CDR1 SGHRS, CDR2 YFSETQ. The CDR3 region has the DNA TGCGCCAGCAGCTTGACAGGGGGCTCGGGTACGCAGTATTTT. Its translation is CASSLTGGSGTQYF.

This clone showed up just a few times. This chain uses TRBV28 with TRBJ1-2, with D unclear. Trimming pared 6 bases from V and 3 bases from J, leaving 17 bases between. Looked up from germline, CDR1 is MDHEN and CDR2 is SYDVKM. The CDR3 contains 15 residues. The CDR3 region is CASRLRLAPYYGYTF. The CDR3 DNA reads TGTGCCAGCAGGCTGAGGTTAGCTCCCTACTATGGCTACACCTTC.

The rearrangement links TRBV11-3 to TRBJ2-5, with D tentatively TRBD2 (6 bases). Germline V gives CDR1 SGHNT, CDR2 YENEEA. V lost 2 bases and J 4 bases, leaving 8 bases between the germline ends. This CDR3 spans 13 amino acids. The CDR3 bases are TGTGCCAGCAGCTTATCGGAGGGAGAGACCCAGTACTTC. Translation: CASSLSEGETQYF.

V is TRBV5-1 and J is TRBJ2-5, with a possible D match to TRBD1 (6 bases). The CDR3 is made up of 15 amino acids. The germline V gene has CDR1 SGHRS and CDR2 YFSETQ. V was clipped by 1 base and J by 4 bases, with 14 bases between them. The CDR3 region is CASSLHSGVGETQYF. The DNA for the CDR3 is TGCGCCAGCAGCTTGCACTCAGGGGTCGGAGAGACCCAGTACTTC.